The 7 T cell receptor beta chains in this list originate from one sample, sequenced in a study of blood T cell repertoires in COVID-19. This table comes from immunoSEQ multiplex PCR, and its TCRdb copy is limited to in-frame clones, with some not included. The sample contains tens of thousands of clones, over 60% of which appear only once. The sample consisted of peripheral blood. The receptors originated from a man aged 25-45 years with COVID-19, enrolled during active disease.

The chain has TRBV19 and TRBJ1-4; D gene ambiguous. Germline-derived CDR1 and CDR2 are LNHDA and SQIVND (reference sequence). Trimming shortened V by 4 bases and J by 13 bases, and 13 bases separated the two germline ends. The CDR3 runs to 12 residues. CDR3 bases: TGTGCCAGTAGTAAGGAAGGCGGTAGACTGTTTTTT. This gives the protein CASSKEGGRLFF.

This clone occurred many times. The CDR3 reads CASSRSGANTEAFF. The DNA for the CDR3 is TGTGCCAGCTCACGGTCGGGAGCGAACACTGAAGCTTTCTTT. This chain uses TRBV18 with TRBJ1-1; D remains ambiguous. CDR1 and CDR2 from the germline V gene are KGHSH and LQKENI. Trimming left V 4 bases short and J 1 base short, with 10 bases between. The CDR3 runs to 14 residues.

This clone appeared a few times. The genes are TRBV2 and TRBJ1-6, with D maybe TRBD1 (6 bases). V was trimmed by 4 bases and J by 5 bases, leaving 15 bases between them. This CDR3 spans 16 amino acids. Germline CDR1 SNHLY, CDR2 FYNNEI. In nucleotides, the CDR3 is TGTGCCAGCAGTGGGGCCGGGACACGGAATAATTCACCCCTCCACTTT. Protein product: CASSGAGTRNNSPLHF.

This clone was seen a single time. V gene TRBV19 combines with J gene TRBJ2-5; D ambiguous. Germline CDR1 LNHDA, CDR2 SQIVND (reference sequence). This CDR3 spans 10 amino acids. V gave up 10 bases and J gave up 5 bases, with 8 bases separating them. The CDR3 DNA sequence: TGTGCCATCCCCCCGGAGACCCAGTACTTC. It codes for CAIPPETQYF. The entire variable domain, with the rest obtained from reference TRBV19 and TRBJ2-5, is as follows: DGGITQSPKYLFRKEGQNVTLSCEQNLNHDAMYWYRQDPGQGLRLIYYSQIVNDFQKGDIAEGYSVSREKKESFPLTVTSAQKNPTAFYLCAIPPETQYFGPGTRLLVL.

The DNA of the CDR3 is TGTGCCAGCTCACCGTCGACAGGGGGCGACTATGGCTACACCTTC. Translating it yields CASSPSTGGDYGYTF. The chain combines TRBV18 with TRBJ1-2, with TRBD1 matching 10 bases. The CDR3 runs to 15 residues. V was pared by 3 bases and J by 3 bases, with 4 bases of the junction left unmatched. From germline, CDR1 is KGHSH and CDR2 LQKENI.

This clone appeared a single time. The rearrangement joins TRBV28 to TRBJ2-7, with TRBD1 matching over 7 bases. CDR1 and CDR2 (germline): MDHEN, SYDVKM. This CDR3 has 14 residues. V gave up 7 bases and J gave up 2 bases; unmatched junction bases: 8. This CDR3 is CASTSGTETYEQYF. The DNA of the CDR3 is TGTGCCAGCACCTCCGGGACAGAGACCTACGAGCAGTACTTC.

The chain combines TRBV7-6 with TRBJ2-2; weak D call: TRBD2 (6 bases). The CDR3 loop spans 16 amino acids. V gave up 5 bases and J gave up 4 bases, with 17 bases separating them. The germline CDR1 and CDR2 sequences are SGHVS and FNYEAQ. The CDR3 DNA reads TGTGCCAGCAGCGCGGGGCAGGCCAAGTCCACCGGGGAGCTGTTTTTT. Translated, it gives CASSAGQAKSTGELFF.